The T cell receptor beta chain under discussion was sequenced for a study of T cell responses to AZD1222 COVID-19 vaccine (dated by TCRdb to the early 2020s). Regarding the research as a whole: TCR sequencing was performed for some 250 trial participants, of whom 207 were given two doses of AZD1222 and around 25 were given two doses of MenACWY control vaccine. Enrollment into the trials was organized by age into subgroups of 18-55, 56-69 and 70-plus years, and those subgroups contained about 150, 27 and 61 TCR-sequenced participants, respectively.

CDR1 is given as MNHEY and CDR2 as SVGAGI, both from the germline V gene. V is reduced by 2 bases and J by 2 bases, leaving a spacing of 6 bases between them. The CDR3 measures 13 amino acids from cysteine to phenylalanine. Only the CDR3 DNA stays, 39 bases, in frame from base 1. A note on this clone: The clone's antigen remains unknown. Qualities for individual bases were not recorded, and no much larger clone is one base off.

The CDR3 regions of human TCRbeta chains were subjected to immunosequencing. The original pipeline was this. TCRs in the repertoires were matched against a reference library of SARS-CoV-2-specific TCRs that had been generated with the MIRA antigen-specificity platform. Breadth was defined as the fraction of unique TCRs that were SARS-CoV-2-associated. Depth was defined as the fraction of total T cells that were SARS-CoV-2-associated. Each spike-specific TCR was assigned to its reactive spike region and to a CD4 or CD8 class using the MIRA data. Log10-transformed breadth and depth values were compared by one-way ANOVA with Sidak's multiple comparisons tests. TCRdb mirrors the immuneACCESS table, restricted to in-frame sequences. Some clones are absent from its copies; in checked studies, under half trace to an unresolved V gene, and the reason for the others is unknown. Clone size and the V and J calls come from that table; the DNA yielded D and trimming. This sample comprises almost 50,000 clones, approximately 79% of them detected only once. The ten largest clones take up 20% to 25% of the sample.

The label giving this sample's time point can be read as: baseline before first vaccination. This specimen's treatment or condition label, interpreted: meningococcal conjugate vaccine given as trial control. Samples from vaccinated people were obtained from the UK trials COV001 and COV002, which included a single-blind randomized controlled phase 2/3 trial of AZD1222 (ChAdOx1 nCoV-19) in healthy adults. For TCRbeta chain sequencing, PBMC samples were collected from trial participants at day 0 and at day 28 after the second dose. Summary of the overall study and its limitations: Because no day 14 peak-response samples were available, repertoires were characterized only after the peak T cell response. Conclusions about previously exposed vaccinees were limited because only six AZD1222 recipients were SARS-CoV-2 seropositive at baseline. Reportedly, close to half of the unique spike-specific TCRs recognized epitopes lying outside the regions that are mutated in the B.1.351 and B.1.1.7 variants. A significant rise in spike-specific TCR breadth and depth was observed after two AZD1222 doses relative to day 0 and relative to MenACWY recipients. Vaccine-associated CD4 TCRs spanned the whole spike protein, with dominant responses in regions 160-218 and 743-854. The 56-69-year group was small, and its depth increase did not reach significance, likely because of low power. Participants were mostly white British and included more females than males, and it was suggested by the authors that clonal diversity may have been underestimated.

Sequenced material: peripheral blood, taken on day 0 of MenACWY control vaccination. The source of this sequence is an adult in good health. The chain employs TRBV6-5 and TRBJ1-1; confidence is insufficient to name the D gene. The CDR3 region: CASSYEVNTEAFF. The DNA sequence is as follows: TGTGCCAGCAGTTACGAGGTTAACACTGAAGCTTTCTTT.